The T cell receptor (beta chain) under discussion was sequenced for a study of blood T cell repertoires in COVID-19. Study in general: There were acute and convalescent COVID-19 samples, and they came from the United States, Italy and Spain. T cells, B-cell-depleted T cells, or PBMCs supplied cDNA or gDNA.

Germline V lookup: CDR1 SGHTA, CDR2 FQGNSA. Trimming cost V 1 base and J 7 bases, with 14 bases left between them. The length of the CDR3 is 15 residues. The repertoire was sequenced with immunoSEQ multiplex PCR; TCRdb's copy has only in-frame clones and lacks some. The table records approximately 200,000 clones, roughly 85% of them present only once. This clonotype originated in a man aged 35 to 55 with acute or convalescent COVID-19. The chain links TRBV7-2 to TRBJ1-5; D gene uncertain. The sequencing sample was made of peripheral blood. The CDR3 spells CASSLGTRAGQPQHF. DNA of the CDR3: TGTGCCAGCAGCTTAGGGACGAGGGCCGGGCAGCCCCAGCATTTT.